These T cell receptor beta chains were read from a single sample in a study of Ad26.COV2.S vaccination and SARS-CoV-2 variants. TCRdb keeps only in-frame clones here, not all; method: immunoSEQ multiplex PCR. Here the sample spans approximately 280,000 clones, approximately 89% being singletons. Sequenced here: peripheral blood, sampled in a trial of Ad26.COV2.S vaccine versus placebo. The receptors come from a person between 18 and 59 years old who received the Ad26.COV2.S COVID-19 vaccine or a placebo. Both conserved end residues are part of each CDR3. The order of the fields is J gene, V gene, clone size, D gene, CDR3 protein, CDR3 DNA. A D gene is named only where the DNA matches it firmly. Some rows have no size entry. The others give once, few or many, or a class for an expanded clone.

TRBJ2-1	TRBV5-4	NA	NA	CASSLAPGTASYNEQFF	TGTGCCAGCAGCTTGGCCCCGGGCACGGCGAGCTACAATGAGCAGTTCTTC
TRBJ2-7	TRBV6-5	NA	TRBD1	CASSYGPGQVDGEQYF	TGTGCCAGCAGTTACGGTCCGGGACAGGTGGATGGGGAGCAGTACTTC
TRBJ2-2	TRBV10-3	NA	NA	CAINQQGGTGELFF	TGTGCCATCAATCAACAGGGAGGCACCGGGGAGCTGTTTTTT
TRBJ1-2	TRBV6-5	few	NA	CASSYSAEGGVSGYTF	TGTGCCAGCAGTTACTCGGCCGAGGGGGGGGTGAGTGGCTACACCTTC
TRBJ2-1	TRBV6-5	NA	NA	CASSPGGNEQFF	TGTGCCAGCAGTCCCGGGGGCAATGAGCAGTTCTTC
TRBJ1-2	TRBV15	NA	NA	CATSRDLRRYHGYTF	TGTGCCACCAGCAGAGATCTGAGGAGGTATCATGGCTACACCTTC
TRBJ2-2	TRBV27	NA	NA	CASRRTGGTGELFF	TGTGCCAGCAGGAGAACAGGCGGCACCGGGGAGCTGTTTTTT
TRBJ2-1	TRBV7-3	once	NA	CASSPTRSSYNEQFF	TGTGCCAGCAGCCCGACTCGGAGCTCCTACAATGAGCAGTTCTTC
TRBJ2-7	TRBV5-4	NA	NA	CASSWGLGQVYEQYF	TGTGCCAGCAGTTGGGGCTTGGGGCAAGTATACGAGCAGTACTTC
TRBJ2-1	TRBV5-4	once	NA	CASSFSGAYNEQFF	TGTGCCAGCAGCTTCAGTGGTGCGTACAATGAGCAGTTCTTC
TRBJ2-7	TRBV30	NA	NA	CAWSVKQGQSSYEQYF	TGTGCCTGGAGTGTAAAGCAGGGTCAGAGCTCCTACGAGCAGTACTTC
TRBJ1-3	TRBV7-2	NA	NA	CASSSQGAGNTIYF	TGTGCCAGCAGCTCACAGGGAGCTGGAAACACCATATATTTT